This entry is about one TCR beta chain. Its antigen is currently unknown. The data were obtained in a study of human thymus T cells. Study results and caveats: Seemingly biased V and J gene usage marked thymic and blood repertoires. Related research reported highly overlapping thymic repertoires among unrelated individuals.

Profiling relied on immunoSEQ multiplex PCR, and the TCRdb table lists in-frame clones only, not all of them. The data contain under 95,000 clones, roughly 94% of them singletons. This CDR3 contains 16 residues. Germline lookup yields CDR1 SGHRS and CDR2 YFSETQ. V was clipped by 0 bases and J by 2 bases, with 14 bases between them. Corrective heart surgery yielded resections, and these provided the thymus tissue. This receptor was obtained from a girl less than two years old with a congenital heart defect but otherwise immunologically healthy. The sequencing sample was made of thymus tissue. The rearrangement links TRBV5-1 to TRBJ1-2; weak D call: TRBD1 (5 bases). CDR3: CASSLGGIRRNYGYTF. The CDR3 nucleotides read TGCGCCAGCAGCTTGGGGGGGATAAGGAGAAACTATGGCTACACCTTC.